This T cell receptor beta chain was captured in a study of cytomegalovirus exposure and HLA in healthy donors. V lost 5 bases, J lost 5 bases, and 15 bases stayed unmatched. Germline lookup yields CDR1 SGHDN and CDR2 FVKESK. This CDR3 is 18 amino acids long. Primers: 60 Vbeta forward and 13 Jbeta reverse. Method: immunoSEQ multiplex PCR; TCRdb's copy keeps in-frame clones and lacks some. The sample lists more than 100,000 clones, around 80% occurring once. The chain is built from TRBV14 and TRBJ2-5, with 12 bases that match TRBD2. The specimen was PBMCs. The receptor comes from a female donor in good health and CMV-seropositive. The CDR3 DNA sequence: TGTGCCAGCAGCAGAAGATTTACTAGCGGGGGGTGGCAGGAGACCCAGTACTTC. This encodes CASSRRFTSGGWQETQYF.